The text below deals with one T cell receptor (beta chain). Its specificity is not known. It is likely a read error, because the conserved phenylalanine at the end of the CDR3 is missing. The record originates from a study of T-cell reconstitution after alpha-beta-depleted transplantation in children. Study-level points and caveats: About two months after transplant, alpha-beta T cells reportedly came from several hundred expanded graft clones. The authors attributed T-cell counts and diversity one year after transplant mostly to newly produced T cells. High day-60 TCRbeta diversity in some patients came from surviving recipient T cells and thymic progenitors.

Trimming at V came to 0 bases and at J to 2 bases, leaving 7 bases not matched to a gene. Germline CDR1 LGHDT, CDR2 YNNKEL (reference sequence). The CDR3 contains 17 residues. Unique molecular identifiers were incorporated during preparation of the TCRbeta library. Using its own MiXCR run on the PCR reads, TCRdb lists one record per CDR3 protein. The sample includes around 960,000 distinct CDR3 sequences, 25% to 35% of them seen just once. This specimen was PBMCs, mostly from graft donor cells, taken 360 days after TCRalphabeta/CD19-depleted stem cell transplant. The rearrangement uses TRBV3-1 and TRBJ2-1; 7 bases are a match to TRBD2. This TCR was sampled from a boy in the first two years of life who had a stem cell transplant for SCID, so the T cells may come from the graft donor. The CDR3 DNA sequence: TGTGCCAGCAGCCAAGAATTCAGCGGGGAGCCCTACAATGAGCAGTTCTCC. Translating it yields CASSQEFSGEPYNEQFS.